This TCR beta chain was sequenced for a study of T-cell reconstitution after alpha-beta-depleted transplantation in children. Germline assignment: CDR1 DFQATT and CDR2 SNEGSKA (reference sequence). V was pared by 3 bases and J by 4 bases, with 6 bases between. There are 12 residues in the CDR3. This clonotype was found many times. TCRbeta library construction was performed incorporating unique molecular identifiers. TCRdb itself ran the PCR reads through MiXCR, one entry per CDR3 protein. This table holds under 300,000 distinct CDR3 sequences, 9.7% found once. The chain uses TRBV20-1 and TRBJ1-4, with D unresolved. This receptor was obtained from a human donor who donated a stem cell graft to a child with SCID. This specimen consisted of PBMCs from the stem cell graft donor, obtained from the stem cell graft. The CDR3 spells CSARGINEKLFF. The CDR3 coding sequence is TGCAGTGCTAGGGGGATTAATGAAAAACTGTTTTTT.